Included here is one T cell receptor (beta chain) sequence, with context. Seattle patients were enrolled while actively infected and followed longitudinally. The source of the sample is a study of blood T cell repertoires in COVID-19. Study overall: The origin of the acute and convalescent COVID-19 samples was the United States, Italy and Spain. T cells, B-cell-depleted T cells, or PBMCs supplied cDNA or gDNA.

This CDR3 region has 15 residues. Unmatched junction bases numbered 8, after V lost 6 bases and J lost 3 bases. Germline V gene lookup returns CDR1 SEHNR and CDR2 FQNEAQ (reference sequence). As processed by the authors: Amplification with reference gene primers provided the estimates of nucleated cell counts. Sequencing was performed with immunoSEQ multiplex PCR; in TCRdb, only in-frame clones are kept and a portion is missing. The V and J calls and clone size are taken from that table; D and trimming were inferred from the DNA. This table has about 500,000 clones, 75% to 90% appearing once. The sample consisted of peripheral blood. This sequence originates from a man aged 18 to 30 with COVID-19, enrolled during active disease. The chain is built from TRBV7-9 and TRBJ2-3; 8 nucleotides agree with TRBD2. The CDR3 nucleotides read TGTGCCAGCAGACCCGGACTAGCTCAGACAGATACGCAGTATTTT. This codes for CASRPGLAQTDTQYF.